This T cell receptor (beta chain) is drawn from a study of neoadjuvant anti-PD-1 for oral cavity cancer. CDR1 is SGHVS and CDR2 is FNYEAQ in the germline V gene. The CDR3 sequence is 12 residues long. Trimming took off 2 bases at V and 3 bases at J, with 2 bases between the two ends. Data came from immunoSEQ multiplex PCR; TCRdb stores just in-frame clones and leaves some out. The sample records around 62,000 clones, around 80% being singletons. This chain joins TRBV7-6 and TRBJ1-3; D unclear. This TCR was recovered from a person aged 35 to 85 with oral cavity squamous cell carcinoma. The sample consisted of PBMCs, taken before nivolumab (anti-PD-1) treatment. As DNA, the CDR3 is TGTGCCAGCAGCTTATTTGGAAACACCATATATTTT. Encoded protein: CASSLFGNTIYF.